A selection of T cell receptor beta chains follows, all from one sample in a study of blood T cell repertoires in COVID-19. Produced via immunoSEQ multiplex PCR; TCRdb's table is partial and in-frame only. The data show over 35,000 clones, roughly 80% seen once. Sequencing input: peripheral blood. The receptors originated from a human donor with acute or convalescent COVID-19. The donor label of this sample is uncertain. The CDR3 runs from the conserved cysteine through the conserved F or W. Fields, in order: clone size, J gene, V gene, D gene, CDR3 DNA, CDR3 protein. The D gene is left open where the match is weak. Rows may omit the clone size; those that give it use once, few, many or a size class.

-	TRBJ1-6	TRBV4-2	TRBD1	TGTGCCAGCAGCCACCCTGACAGGGGAGATTCACCCCTCCACTTT	CASSHPDRGDSPLHF
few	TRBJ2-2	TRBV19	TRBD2	TGTGCCAGTAGAAAGCGGGAGTGGGGCACCGGGGAGCTGTTTTTT	CASRKREWGTGELFF
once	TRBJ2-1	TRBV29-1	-	TGCAGCCATGGGACAAGAGAGGGCAATGAGCAGTTCTTC	CSHGTREGNEQFF
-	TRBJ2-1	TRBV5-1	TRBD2	TGCGCCAGCAGCTTGGTATTGGCTAGCGGTGACAATGAGCAGTTCTTC	CASSLVLASGDNEQFF
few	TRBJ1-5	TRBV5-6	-	TGTGCCAGCAGCTTGGGCTGGGCCCCCGTTAGCAATCAGCCCCAGCATTTT	CASSLGWAPVSNQPQHF
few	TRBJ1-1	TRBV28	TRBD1	TGTGCCGGACAGGGTAGTGGTGACACTGAAGCTTTCTTT	CAGQGSGDTEAFF
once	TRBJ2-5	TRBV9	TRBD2	TGTGCCAGCACCCCGAGACTAGCGGGGGGGGAGACCCAGTACTTC	CASTPRLAGGETQYF
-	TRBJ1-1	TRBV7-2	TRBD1	TGTGCCAGCAGCCTACAAGGGGGCGTAGGCACTGAAGCTTTCTTT	CASSLQGGVGTEAFF
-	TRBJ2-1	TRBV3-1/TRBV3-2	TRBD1	TGTGCCAGCAGCCACTGGACAGGGGGGACTAGCAATGAGCAGTTCTTC	CASSHWTGGTSNEQFF
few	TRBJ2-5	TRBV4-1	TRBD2	TGCGCCAGCAGCTCACCCAGGCGGGAGTATTTGGACGAGACCCAGTACTTC	CASSSPRREYLDETQYF
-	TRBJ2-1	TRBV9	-	TGTGCCAGCAGCGTAGGCCCGGGACTTAGCTCCTACAATGAGCAGTTCTTC	CASSVGPGLSSYNEQFF
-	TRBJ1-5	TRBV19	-	TGTGCCAGTAGTCCTATGACTATTCAGCCCCAGCATTTT	CASSPMTIQPQHF
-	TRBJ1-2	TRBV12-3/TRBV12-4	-	TGTGCCAGCAGTTTTTTGGACAGCCGACGCACCTTC	CASSFLDSRRTF
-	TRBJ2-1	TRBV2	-	TGTGCCAGCAGAGTAGCCCAGACCAACAATGAGCAGTTCTTC	CASRVAQTNNEQFF
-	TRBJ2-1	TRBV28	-	TGTGCCAGCAGTTTCACAGGGTCGAGAGGTGAGCAGTTCTTC	CASSFTGSRGEQFF
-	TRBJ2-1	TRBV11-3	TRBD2	TGTGCCAGCAGCTTAGGTACTAGCGGGGGAGGCCTAAACCTGAATGAGCAGTTCTTC	CASSLGTSGGGLNLNEQFF
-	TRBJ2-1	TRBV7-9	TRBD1	TGTGCCAGCAGCTTACTACAGGGGGCGGGTGAGCAGTTCTTC	CASSLLQGAGEQFF
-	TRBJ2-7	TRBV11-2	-	TGTGCCAGCAGCTGGGGTTCTGGCAGCGGAGGCTACGAGCAGTACTTC	CASSWGSGSGGYEQYF
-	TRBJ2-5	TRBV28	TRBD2	TGTGCCAGCAGTTCGCCCCGGGGGGGGCAAGAGACCCAGTACTTC	CASSSPRGGQETQYF
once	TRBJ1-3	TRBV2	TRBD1	TGTGCCAGTACTTCCACAGGGACAGACACCATATATTTT	CASTSTGTDTIYF
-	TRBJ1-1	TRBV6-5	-	TGTGCCAGCAGTAAGAGCTTCCCGAACACTGAAGCTTTCTTT	CASSKSFPNTEAFF
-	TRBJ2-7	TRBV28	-	TGTGCCAGCAGTTCCCCAGGGGCTGACACTGGTAAATACGAGCAGTACTTC	CASSSPGADTGKYEQYF
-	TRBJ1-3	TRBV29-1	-	TGCAGCGTTGGCGGGGTCAGCTCTGGAAACACCATATATTTT	CSVGGVSSGNTIYF
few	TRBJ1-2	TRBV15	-	TGTGCCACCAGCAGAGAACAGGGCTATGGCTACACCTTC	CATSREQGYGYTF
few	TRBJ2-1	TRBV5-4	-	TGTGCCAGCAGCTTTTGGCTCAACAATGAGCAGTTCTTC	CASSFWLNNEQFF
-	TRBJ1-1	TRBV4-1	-	TGCGCCAGCAGCCAAGATCCTTCCTCGGGAACGAACACTGAAGCTTTCTTT	CASSQDPSSGTNTEAFF
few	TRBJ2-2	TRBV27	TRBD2	TGTGCCAGCAGTTCTGGACTAGCGGGAAGCGTAAACACCGGGGAGCTGTTTTTT	CASSSGLAGSVNTGELFF
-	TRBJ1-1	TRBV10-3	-	TGTGCCATCAGTGAGATGATGTTTCAGGGATTCCTCACTGAAGCTTTCTTT	CAISEMMFQGFLTEAFF
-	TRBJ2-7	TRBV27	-	TGTGCCAGCAGTCCCACTCGAAGCTCCTACGAGCAGTACTTC	CASSPTRSSYEQYF
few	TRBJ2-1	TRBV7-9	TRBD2	TGTGCCAGCAGCTTAGGGGACTATTACAATGAGCAGTTCTTC	CASSLGDYYNEQFF
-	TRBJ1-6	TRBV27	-	TGTGCCAGCAGTTTGGCCCCCCTCACAGGGTTCATAGGAAATTCACCCCTCCACTTT	CASSLAPLTGFIGNSPLHF
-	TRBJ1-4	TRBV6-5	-	TGTGCCAATTCCAGGGCCGGCGGCGAAAAACTGTTTTTT	CANSRAGGEKLFF
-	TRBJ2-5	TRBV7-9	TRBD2	TGTGCCAGCAGCCTATGGGAGGGGAGAGAGACCCAGTACTTC	CASSLWEGRETQYF
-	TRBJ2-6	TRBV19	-	TGTGCCAGTAGTATAGGTTCAGGTGGGGCCAACGTCCTGACTTTC	CASSIGSGGANVLTF
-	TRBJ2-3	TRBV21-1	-	TGTGCCAGCAGCAAAGGTTTCGTGGACAAGGAAGGGGGCACAGATACGCAGTATTTT	CASSKGFVDKEGGTDTQYF
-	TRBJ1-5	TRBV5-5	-	TGTGCCAGCAGCCACCGGACACCGAGCAATCAGCCCCAGCATTTT	CASSHRTPSNQPQHF
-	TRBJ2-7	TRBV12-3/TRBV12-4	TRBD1	TGTGCCAGCAGTCGGGACAGGTCCTACGAGCAGTACTTC	CASSRDRSYEQYF
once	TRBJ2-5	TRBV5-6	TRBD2	TGTGCCAGCACCCTCTGGGGGAGCGGGAGAGGTGGGGAGACCCAGTACTTC	CASTLWGSGRGGETQYF
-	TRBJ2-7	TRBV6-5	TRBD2	TGTGCCAGCAGGTGGGGGGGGGACTACGAGCAGTACTTC	CASRWGGDYEQYF
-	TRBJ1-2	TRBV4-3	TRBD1	TGCGCCAGCAGCCATGCAGGGGGGACACTCGATGGCTACACCTTC	CASSHAGGTLDGYTF
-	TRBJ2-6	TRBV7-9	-	TGTGCCAGCAGCTTCTCCGAAATGGCCAAGGCCAACGTCCTGACTTTC	CASSFSEMAKANVLTF
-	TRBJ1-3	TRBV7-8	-	TGTGCCAGCAGCTTAGACAGGGTCCCCGGAAACACCATATATTTT	CASSLDRVPGNTIYF
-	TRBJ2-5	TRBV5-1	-	TGCGCCAGCAGCTTGGCCCATCAAGAGACCCAGTACTTC	CASSLAHQETQYF
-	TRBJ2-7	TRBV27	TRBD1	TGTGCCAGCAGTAGGGAGGACAGGGGCTTCGAGCAGTACTTC	CASSREDRGFEQYF
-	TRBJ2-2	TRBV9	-	TGTGCCAGCAGCGTAGCCCGGAGCGGGGAGCTGTTTTTT	CASSVARSGELFF
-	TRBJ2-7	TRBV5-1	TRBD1	TGCGCCAGCAGCTCCGGGACAGGATTTGCCTACGAGCAGTACTTC	CASSSGTGFAYEQYF
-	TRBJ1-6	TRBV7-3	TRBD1	TGTGCCAGCAGCGCGAGGGGGACAGGGAGATCACCCCTCCACTTT	CASSARGTGRSPLHF
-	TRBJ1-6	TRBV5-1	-	TGCGCCAGCAGCTTGGAAGGGGGACAAAATTCACCCCTCCACTTT	CASSLEGGQNSPLHF
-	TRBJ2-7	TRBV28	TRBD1	TGTGCCAGCAGTACAGGGGGCATTTACGAGCAGTACTTC	CASSTGGIYEQYF
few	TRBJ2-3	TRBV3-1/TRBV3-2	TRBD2	TGTGCCAGCAGCCAGAGGCTAGCGGGGTGGGATACGCAGTATTTT	CASSQRLAGWDTQYF
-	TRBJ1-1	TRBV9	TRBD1	TGTGCCAGCAGCGAACAGGGGGGGTATGAAGCTTTCTTT	CASSEQGGYEAFF
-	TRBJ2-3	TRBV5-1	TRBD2	TGCGCCAGCAGCTTGGTTCCTAGCGGTGGAGATACGCAGTATTTT	CASSLVPSGGDTQYF
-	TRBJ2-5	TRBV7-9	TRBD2	TGTGCCAGCAGCTTGGCGGGAGGAGGAGAGACCCAGTACTTC	CASSLAGGGETQYF